The present entry profiles one T cell receptor beta chain with its context. This sample was included in a study of T cell responses to AZD1222 COVID-19 vaccine. Only in-frame clones appear in the TCRdb table, and some are missing; sequencing was by immunoSEQ multiplex PCR. The sample has more than 95,000 clones, over 75% seen once. The CDR3 is 14 residues long. Germline CDR1 and CDR2: LNHDA and SQIVND (reference sequence). Trimming stripped 3 bases from V and 10 bases from J, with 16 bases between. The chain is built from TRBV19 and TRBJ2-4, with TRBD1 as a possible D gene (6 bases). The TCR sequence derives from an adult in good health. The source material was peripheral blood, sampled on day 0 of AZD1222 vaccination. The DNA of the CDR3 is TGTGCCAGTAGTATCCTCCGGGACACTCGGATTCAGTACTTC. Translation gives CASSILRDTRIQYF.